This TCR beta chain emerged from a study of patients and donors after allogeneic stem cell transplantation. TCRdb itself ran the RT-PCR reads through MiXCR, one entry per CDR3 protein. The repertoire consists of 160,000 or so distinct CDR3 sequences, with 24% occurring once and the leading ten covering 25% to 30%. Germline-derived CDR1 and CDR2 are DFQATT and SNEGSKA (reference sequence). The V end was cut by 2 bases, the J end by 1 base, with 8 bases between. The CDR3 has 14 amino acids. There are a few counts of this clonotype. The chain recombines TRBV20-1 with TRBJ2-2, with D tentatively TRBD1 (5 bases). The source is a human donor who was either an allogeneic HSCT recipient or a stem cell or donor lymphocyte infusion donor (not recorded which). It is not recorded whose cells these are; they may come from a transplant donor. Sequenced input: blood, either unsorted or a sorted T cell fraction (not recorded which). CDR3 protein: CSARRGQNTGELFF. In nucleotides, the CDR3 is TGCAGTGCTAGAAGGGGTCAGAACACCGGGGAGCTGTTTTTT.